This entry features one T cell receptor beta chain sequence. The antigen remains unidentified. Original handling: For the immunoSEQ data, sequences were junction-only without quality scores, so filtering differed. The repertoire was sequenced with immunoSEQ multiplex PCR; TCRdb's copy has only in-frame clones and lacks some. The V and J calls and clone size come from that table; D and trimming were worked out from the DNA. The data contain about 2.4 million clones, just over 90% of them singletons. The V and J ends lost 8 bases and 3 bases respectively, with 14 bases between them. Germline-derived CDR1 and CDR2 are SNHLY and FYNNEI. This CDR3 is 14 amino acids long. This entry belongs to a study of shared clonotypes between healthy human individuals. Broader study findings: Blood alone was sampled, and tissue repertoires likely differ. A generally larger estimated richness was seen in naive subsets than in memory subsets.

The donor population consisted of healthy HIV-negative adults with no recent acute infections or vaccinations. This clonotype was obtained from a man in his late teens or twenties in good health. Sequenced: naive CD4+ T cells sorted from blood. Stated subset: CD45RA+ positively selected. This chain uses TRBV2 with TRBJ1-5; D not resolved. This CDR3 reads CASGREADNQPQHF. The CDR3 nucleotides are TGTGCCAGCGGGCGGGAGGCCGACAATCAGCCCCAGCATTTT.